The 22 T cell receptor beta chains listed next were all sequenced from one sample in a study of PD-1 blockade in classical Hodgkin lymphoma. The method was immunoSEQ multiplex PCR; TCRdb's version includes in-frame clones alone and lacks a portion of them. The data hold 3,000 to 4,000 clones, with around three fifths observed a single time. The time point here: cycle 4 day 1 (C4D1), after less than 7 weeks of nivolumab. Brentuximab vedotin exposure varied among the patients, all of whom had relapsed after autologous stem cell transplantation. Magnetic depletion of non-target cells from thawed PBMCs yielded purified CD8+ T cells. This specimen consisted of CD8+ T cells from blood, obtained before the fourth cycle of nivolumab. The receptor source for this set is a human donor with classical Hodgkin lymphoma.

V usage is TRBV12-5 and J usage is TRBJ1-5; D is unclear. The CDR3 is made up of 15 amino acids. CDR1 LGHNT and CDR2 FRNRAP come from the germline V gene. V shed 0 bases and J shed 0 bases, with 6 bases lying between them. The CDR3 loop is CASGLVGASNQPQHF. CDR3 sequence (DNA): TGTGCTAGTGGTTTGGTAGGAGCTAGCAATCAGCCCCAGCATTTT.

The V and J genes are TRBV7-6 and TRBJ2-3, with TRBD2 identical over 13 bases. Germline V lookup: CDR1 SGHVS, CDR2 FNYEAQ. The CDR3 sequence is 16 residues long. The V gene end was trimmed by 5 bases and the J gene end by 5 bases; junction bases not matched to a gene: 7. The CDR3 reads CASSLQGLAGLDTQYF. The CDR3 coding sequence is TGTGCCAGCAGCCTACAGGGACTAGCGGGACTAGATACGCAGTATTTT. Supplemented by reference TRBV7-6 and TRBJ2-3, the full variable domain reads GAGVSQSPRYKVTKRGQDVALRCDPISGHVSLYWYRQALGQGPEFLTYFNYEAQQDKSGLPNDRFSAERPEGSISTLTIQRTEQRDSAMYRCASSLQGLAGLDTQYFGPGTRLTVL.

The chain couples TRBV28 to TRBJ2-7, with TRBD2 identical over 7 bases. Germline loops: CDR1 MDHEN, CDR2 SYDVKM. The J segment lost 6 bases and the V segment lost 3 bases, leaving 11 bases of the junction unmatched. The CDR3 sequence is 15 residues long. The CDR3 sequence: CASSFGLAESGEQYF. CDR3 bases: TGTGCCAGCAGTTTTGGGCTAGCGGAGTCGGGCGAGCAGTACTTC.

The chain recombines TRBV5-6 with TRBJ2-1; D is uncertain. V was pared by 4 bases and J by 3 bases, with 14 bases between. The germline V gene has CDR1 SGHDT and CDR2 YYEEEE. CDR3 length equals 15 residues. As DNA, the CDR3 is TGTGCCAGCAGCCCTGGGTGGGATGGCTACAATGAGCAGTTCTTC. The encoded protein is CASSPGWDGYNEQFF.

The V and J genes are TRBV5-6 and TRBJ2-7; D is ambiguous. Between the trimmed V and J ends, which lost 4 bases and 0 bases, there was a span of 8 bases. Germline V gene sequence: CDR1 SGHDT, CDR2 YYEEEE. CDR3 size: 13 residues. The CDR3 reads CASSPAYSYEQYF. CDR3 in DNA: TGTGCCAGCAGCCCGGCCTACTCCTACGAGCAGTACTTC.

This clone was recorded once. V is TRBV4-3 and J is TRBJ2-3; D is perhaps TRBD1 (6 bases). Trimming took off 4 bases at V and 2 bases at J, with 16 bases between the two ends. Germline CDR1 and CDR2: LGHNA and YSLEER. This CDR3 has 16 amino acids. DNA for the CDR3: TGCGCCAGCAGCCCCTCCCTAGGGACACTCACAGATACGCAGTATTTT. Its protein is CASSPSLGTLTDTQYF.

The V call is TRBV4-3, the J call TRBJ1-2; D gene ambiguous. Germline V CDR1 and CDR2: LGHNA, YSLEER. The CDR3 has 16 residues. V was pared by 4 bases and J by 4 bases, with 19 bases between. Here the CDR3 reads CASSPIAVYGPYGYTF. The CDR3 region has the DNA TGCGCCAGCAGCCCCATCGCGGTCTACGGTCCCTATGGCTACACCTTC.

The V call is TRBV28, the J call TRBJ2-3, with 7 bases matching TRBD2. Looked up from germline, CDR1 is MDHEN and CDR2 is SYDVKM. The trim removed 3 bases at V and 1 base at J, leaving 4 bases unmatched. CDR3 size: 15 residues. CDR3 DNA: TGTGCCAGCAGTTTTGTTGGGAGGGGCACAGATACGCAGTATTTT. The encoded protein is CASSFVGRGTDTQYF.

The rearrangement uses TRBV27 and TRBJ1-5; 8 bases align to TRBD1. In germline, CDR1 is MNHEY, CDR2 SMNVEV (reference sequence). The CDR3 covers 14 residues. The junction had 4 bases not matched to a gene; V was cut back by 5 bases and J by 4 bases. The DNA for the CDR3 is TGTGCCAGCAGTAGGACAGGGAGAAATCAGCCCCAGCATTTT. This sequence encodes CASSRTGRNQPQHF.

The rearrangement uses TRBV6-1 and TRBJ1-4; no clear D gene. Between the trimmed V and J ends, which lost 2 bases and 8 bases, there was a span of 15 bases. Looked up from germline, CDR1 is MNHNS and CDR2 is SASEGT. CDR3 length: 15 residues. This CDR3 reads CASSESRWSSEKLFF. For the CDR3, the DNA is TGTGCCAGCAGTGAAAGTCGGTGGTCGTCCGAAAAACTGTTTTTT.

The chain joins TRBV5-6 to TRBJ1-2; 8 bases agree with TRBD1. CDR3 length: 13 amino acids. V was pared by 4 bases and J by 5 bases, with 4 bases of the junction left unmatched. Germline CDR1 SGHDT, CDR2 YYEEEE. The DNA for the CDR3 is TGTGCCAGCAGCGGACAGGGAGAGTATGGCTACACCTTC. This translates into CASSGQGEYGYTF.

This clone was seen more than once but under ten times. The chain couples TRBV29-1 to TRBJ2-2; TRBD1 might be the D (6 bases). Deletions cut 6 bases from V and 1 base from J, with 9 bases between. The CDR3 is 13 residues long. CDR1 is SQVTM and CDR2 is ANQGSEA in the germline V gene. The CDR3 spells CSVRTENTGELFF. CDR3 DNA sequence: TGCAGCGTCAGGACAGAGAACACCGGGGAGCTGTTTTTT.

The CDR3 here is CASSVDQGSNYGYTF. DNA for the CDR3: TGTGCCAGCAGCGTTGACCAGGGGTCTAACTATGGCTACACCTTC. The chain uses TRBV9 and TRBJ1-2; tentatively, D is TRBD1 (6 bases). CDR3 size: 15 residues. V lost 2 bases and J lost 0, with 11 bases in between. CDR1 and CDR2 (germline): SGDLS, YYNGEE.

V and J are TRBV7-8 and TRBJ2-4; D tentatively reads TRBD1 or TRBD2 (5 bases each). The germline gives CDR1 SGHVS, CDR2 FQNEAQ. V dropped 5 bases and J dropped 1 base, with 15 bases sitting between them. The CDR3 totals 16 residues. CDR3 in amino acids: CASSGNRREAKNIQYF. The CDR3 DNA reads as TGTGCCAGCAGCGGTAATCGCAGGGAGGCCAAAAACATTCAGTACTTC.

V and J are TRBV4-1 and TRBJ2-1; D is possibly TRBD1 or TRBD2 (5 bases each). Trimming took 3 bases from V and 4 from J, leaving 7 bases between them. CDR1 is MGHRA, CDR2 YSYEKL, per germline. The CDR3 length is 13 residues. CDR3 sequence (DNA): TGCGCCAGCAGCCAGGGGGTTTACAATGAGCAGTTCTTC. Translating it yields CASSQGVYNEQFF.

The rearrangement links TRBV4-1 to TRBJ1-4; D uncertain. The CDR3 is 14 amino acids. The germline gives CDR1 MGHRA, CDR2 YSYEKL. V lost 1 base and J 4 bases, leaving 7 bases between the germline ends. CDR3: CASSQVMINEKLFF. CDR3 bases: TGCGCCAGCAGCCAAGTTATGATTAATGAAAAACTGTTTTTT.

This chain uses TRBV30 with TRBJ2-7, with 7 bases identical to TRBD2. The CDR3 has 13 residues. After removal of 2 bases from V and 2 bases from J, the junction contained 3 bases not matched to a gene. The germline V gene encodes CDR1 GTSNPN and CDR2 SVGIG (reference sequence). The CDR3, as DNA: TGTGCCTGGAGTCGGGACTATACCTACGAGCAGTACTTC. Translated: CAWSRDYTYEQYF.

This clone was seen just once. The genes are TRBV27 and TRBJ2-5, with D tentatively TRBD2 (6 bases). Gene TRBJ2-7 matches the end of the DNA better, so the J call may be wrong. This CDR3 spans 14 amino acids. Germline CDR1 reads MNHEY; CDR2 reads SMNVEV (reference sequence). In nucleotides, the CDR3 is TGTGCCAGCAGTTTTGGAGGGCCTGCCTACGAGCAGTACTTC. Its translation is CASSFGGPAYEQYF.

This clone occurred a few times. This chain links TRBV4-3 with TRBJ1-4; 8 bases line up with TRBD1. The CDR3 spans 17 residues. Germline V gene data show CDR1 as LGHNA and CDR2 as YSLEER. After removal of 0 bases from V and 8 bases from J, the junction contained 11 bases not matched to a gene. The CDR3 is CASSQDRVQGAFEKLFF. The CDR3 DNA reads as TGCGCCAGCAGCCAAGATAGAGTGCAGGGGGCTTTCGAAAAACTGTTTTTT.

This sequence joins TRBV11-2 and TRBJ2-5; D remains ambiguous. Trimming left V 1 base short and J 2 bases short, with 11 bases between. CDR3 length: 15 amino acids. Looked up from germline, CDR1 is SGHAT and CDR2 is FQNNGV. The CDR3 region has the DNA TGTGCCAGCAGCTTAGTCATTGGCAGTCAAGAGACCCAGTACTTC. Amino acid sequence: CASSLVIGSQETQYF. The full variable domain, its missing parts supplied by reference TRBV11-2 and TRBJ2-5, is EAGVAQSPRYKIIEKRQSVAFWCNPISGHATLYWYQQILGQGPKLLIQFQNNGVVDDSQLPKDRFSAERLKGVDSTLKIQPAKLEDSAVYLCASSLVIGSQETQYFGPGTRLLVL.

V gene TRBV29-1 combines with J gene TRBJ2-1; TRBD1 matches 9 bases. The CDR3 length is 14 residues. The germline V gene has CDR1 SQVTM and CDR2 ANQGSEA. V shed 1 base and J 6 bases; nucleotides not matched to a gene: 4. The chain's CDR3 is CSVEGTGVINEQFF. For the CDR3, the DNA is TGCAGCGTTGAAGGGACAGGGGTTATCAATGAGCAGTTCTTC.

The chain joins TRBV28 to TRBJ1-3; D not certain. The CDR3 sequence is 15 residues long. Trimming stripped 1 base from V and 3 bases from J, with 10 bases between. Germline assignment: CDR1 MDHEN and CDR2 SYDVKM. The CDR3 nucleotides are TGTGCCAGCAGTTTATTAGCCGGGTATGGAAACACCATATATTTT. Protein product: CASSLLAGYGNTIYF.